What follows are 17 T cell receptor beta chains derived from one specimen sequenced in a study of cytomegalovirus exposure and HLA in healthy donors. Generated by immunoSEQ multiplex PCR, the TCRdb table keeps only in-frame clones and is missing some. This table holds under 300,000 clones, 80% to 90% found once. The source material was PBMCs. Receptors originate from a woman in her late teens or twenties in good health and CMV-seronegative.

The chain joins TRBV30 to TRBJ2-2; tentatively, D is TRBD1 (5 bases). The CDR3 is 14 amino acids. The germline CDR1 and CDR2 sequences are GTSNPN and SVGIG (reference sequence). The germline V and J ends were trimmed by 3 bases and 4 bases, with 12 bases remaining between them. The CDR3 DNA follows: TGTGCCTGGAGCATTTCAGGGATCACCGGGGAGCTGTTTTTT. This translates into CAWSISGITGELFF.

This chain links TRBV6-6 with TRBJ1-1, with D uncertain. From germline, CDR1 is MNHNY and CDR2 SVGAGI (reference sequence). The CDR3 is 14 amino acids. The V end lost 3 bases, the J end lost 1 base, and 9 bases lay between the germline ends. The CDR3 nucleotides are TGTGCCAGCAGTTATAACCGGGGGAACACTGAAGCTTTCTTT. It translates to CASSYNRGNTEAFF.

J is TRBJ1-2 and V is TRBV6-5; unclear D gene. V was clipped by 7 bases and J by 5 bases, with 11 bases between them. In germline, CDR1 is MNHEY, CDR2 SVGAGI. This CDR3 comprises 12 residues. CDR3: CASKDSIYGYTF. CDR3 coding DNA: TGTGCCAGCAAAGATAGTATATATGGCTACACCTTC.

J is TRBJ2-1 and V is TRBV27; 7 bases match TRBD1. The CDR3 is 11 residues long. V gave up 7 bases and J gave up 6 bases; unmatched junction bases: 0. Germline lookup yields CDR1 MNHEY and CDR2 SMNVEV (reference sequence). The CDR3 DNA is TGTGCCAGCACAGGGGGCAATGAGCAGTTCTTC. Its protein product is CASTGGNEQFF.

The chain recombines TRBV6-5 with TRBJ1-3; 9 bases fit TRBD1. The germline V gene encodes CDR1 MNHEY and CDR2 SVGAGI. J was trimmed by 4 bases and V by 4 bases; bases with no gene match: 8. The length of the CDR3 is 16 residues. The CDR3 region has the DNA TGTGCCAGCAGTTTATCCTCCGGGACAGGGGGAAACACCATATATTTT. It specifies CASSLSSGTGGNTIYF.

The rearrangement uses TRBV5-4 and TRBJ2-1, with 9 nucleotides matching TRBD2. CDR3 length equals 16 residues. Germline V lookup: CDR1 SGHNT, CDR2 YYREEE (reference sequence). After removal of 5 bases from V and 9 bases from J, the junction contained 15 bases not matched to a gene. The CDR3 DNA reads as TGTGCCAGCAGTCCCGGGGGGATAGCGGGAGATGGTGAGCAGTTCTTC. Its protein is CASSPGGIAGDGEQFF.

The chain links TRBV7-3 to TRBJ2-7, with D perhaps TRBD1 (5 bases). Trimming took off 2 bases at V and 2 bases at J, with 13 bases between the two ends. Germline CDR1 reads SGHTA; CDR2 reads FQGTGA. There are 15 residues in the CDR3. CDR3 DNA sequence: TGTGCCAGCAGCTTAGACGGACAAAACACCTACGAGCAGTACTTC. Translating gives CASSLDGQNTYEQYF.

The chain recombines TRBV14 with TRBJ2-7, with D possibly matching TRBD2 (6 bases). V was cut by 8 bases and J by 3 bases, with 17 bases left in between. Germline loops: CDR1 SGHDN, CDR2 FVKESK. The CDR3 contains 14 residues. CDR3 region: CASQEAGPGYEQYF. The CDR3 DNA sequence: TGTGCCAGCCAGGAGGCGGGGCCGGGCTACGAGCAGTACTTC.

The chain has TRBV11-2 and TRBJ2-7, with D possibly matching TRBD2 (6 bases). The CDR3 is 16 amino acids. V lost 0 bases and J 7 bases, leaving 19 bases between the germline ends. The germline gives CDR1 SGHAT, CDR2 FQNNGV. The CDR3 spells CASSLDLGGKMREQYF. The CDR3 DNA is TGTGCCAGCAGCTTAGATCTTGGGGGGAAGATGAGGGAGCAGTACTTC.

This chain joins TRBV18 and TRBJ2-7; 9 bases match TRBD1. The CDR3 has 15 amino acids. Germline assignment: CDR1 KGHSH and CDR2 LQKENI. The trim removed 5 bases at V and 2 bases at J, leaving 7 bases unmatched. The CDR3 sequence is CASSIGQGTPYEQYF. The CDR3 DNA reads as TGTGCCAGCTCAATCGGACAGGGGACACCCTACGAGCAGTACTTC.

The chain recombines TRBV29-1 with TRBJ2-3; D perhaps matches TRBD2 (7 bases). The CDR3 extends over 15 amino acids. V was shortened by 8 bases and J by 0 bases, with 18 bases between the two germline ends. Germline V CDR1 and CDR2: SQVTM, ANQGSEA. Here the CDR3 DNA reads TGCAGCTCTTTAGGGGGGGGCTCTAGCACAGATACGCAGTATTTT. It yields the protein CSSLGGGSSTDTQYF.

V gene TRBV7-2 combines with J gene TRBJ2-3; unclear D gene. The CDR3 loop spans 13 amino acids. Between the trimmed V and J ends, which lost 3 bases and 8 bases, there was a span of 12 bases. Germline V gene sequence: CDR1 SGHTA, CDR2 FQGNSA. The CDR3 nucleotides are TGTGCCAGCAGCTTCTCTGTAACGGGTACGCAGTATTTT. Translating it yields CASSFSVTGTQYF.

The chain links TRBV5-6 to TRBJ1-3; D unresolved. The CDR3 has 12 residues. Trimming removed 3 bases from V and 6 bases from J, with 7 bases in between. From germline, CDR1 is SGHDT and CDR2 YYEEEE. The CDR3 reads CASSSLLNTIYF. For the CDR3, the DNA is TGTGCCAGCAGCTCCCTGTTAAACACCATATATTTT. The complete variable domain, with remaining parts taken from reference TRBV5-6 and TRBJ1-3, reads DAGVTQSPTHLIKTRGQQVTLRCSPKSGHDTVSWYQQALGQGPQFIFQYYEEEERQRGNFPDRFSGHQFPNYSSELNVNALLLGDSALYLCASSSLLNTIYFGEGSWLTVV.

Only a few counts were recorded for this clone. This chain joins TRBV28 and TRBJ1-1; TRBD1 aligns across 7 bases. The CDR3 spans 12 residues. The J segment lost 11 bases and the V segment lost 6 bases, leaving 9 bases of the junction unmatched. Germline values: CDR1 MDHEN, CDR2 SYDVKM. CDR3 loop: CASRSGPDRAFF. The CDR3 DNA is TGTGCCAGCAGGTCAGGGCCGGACAGGGCTTTCTTT.

The chain recombines TRBV4-1 with TRBJ1-1; 7 nucleotides align to TRBD1. Germline trimming cut 0 bases from V and 7 bases from J; bases unmatched to any gene: 2. The CDR3 contains 13 residues. Germline V gives CDR1 MGHRA, CDR2 YSYEKL. The CDR3 sequence: CASSQDGTVEAFF. CDR3 DNA: TGCGCCAGCAGCCAAGATGGGACAGTTGAAGCTTTCTTT.

This clone was observed a single time. This sequence joins TRBV2 and TRBJ2-5, with 12 bases lining up with TRBD2. The CDR3 consists of 19 residues. V gave up 6 bases and J gave up 7 bases; unmatched junction bases: 21. Per the germline V gene, CDR1 is SNHLY and CDR2 is FYNNEI. CDR3 DNA sequence: TGTGCCAGCAGGGGGTTACTAGCGGGGGGCCCAAAACAGGCTAGGACCCAGTACTTC. It is translated as CASRGLLAGGPKQARTQYF.

The chain recombines TRBV7-8 with TRBJ1-1; D ambiguous. The CDR3 spans 14 residues. CDR1 is SGHVS and CDR2 is FQNEAQ in the germline V gene. Trimming stripped 1 base from V and 10 bases from J, with 16 bases between. This CDR3 reads CASSLEGGRRPAFF. Written as DNA, the CDR3 is TGTGCCAGCAGCTTAGAAGGTGGGCGCCGGCCAGCTTTCTTT.